This T cell receptor (beta chain) was recovered during a study of shared clonotypes between healthy human individuals. The CDR3 extends over 17 amino acids. Losses at the gene ends were 0 bases for V and 1 base for J; bases not matched to a gene: 5. Germline lookup yields CDR1 LNHNV and CDR2 YYDKDF (reference sequence). Turning to this clone: Antigen unknown.

Deep-level running was used for the assay. Some clones are missing from TCRdb's copy, which holds only in-frame ones; the method was immunoSEQ multiplex PCR. The table records some 1,600,000 clones, 95% to 99% of them present only once. Study results and caveats: Generally, naive subsets came out with larger estimated richness than memory subsets. Read depth was anticipated to influence clonotype sharing among donors.

Sequencing was carried out using naive CD4+ T cells sorted from blood. The subset is: CD45RA+ positively selected. This receptor was identified in a man aged 25 to 45 in good health. The chain joins TRBV15 to TRBJ2-5; TRBD2 matches 10 bases. CDR3 sequence (DNA): TGTGCCACCAGCAGAGATTGGACTAGCGGAGCCCAAGAGACCCAGTACTTC. Protein sequence: CATSRDWTSGAQETQYF. Full variable domain (remainder filled in from reference TRBV15 and TRBJ2-5): DAMVIQNPRYQVTQFGKPVTLSCSQTLNHNVMYWYQQKSSQAPKLLFHYYDKDFNNEADTPDNFQSRRPNTSFCFLDIRSPGLGDTAMYLCATSRDWTSGAQETQYFGPGTRLLVL.